This T cell receptor (beta chain) was retrieved from a study of blood T cells in healthy people across ages. Through a sample-barcoded 5' primer and a J-beta primer mix, a second PCR was run for about 7 to 12 cycles. MiXCR was run by TCRdb on the 5' RACE reads, yielding one entry per CDR3 protein. The table lists roughly 1.4 million distinct CDR3 sequences, 59% of them singletons. Germline CDR1 reads LGHNA; CDR2 reads YSLEER. The CDR3 sequence is 13 residues long. V lost 0 bases and J 7 bases, leaving 10 bases between the germline ends. The receptor was isolated from a man aged 18 to 30 in good health. The sequenced sample was blood. The V and J genes are TRBV4-3 and TRBJ2-7; D uncertain. The CDR3 coding sequence is TGCGCCAGCAGCCAAGAGCTAAACAATGAGCAGTACTTC. Translating it yields CASSQELNNEQYF.